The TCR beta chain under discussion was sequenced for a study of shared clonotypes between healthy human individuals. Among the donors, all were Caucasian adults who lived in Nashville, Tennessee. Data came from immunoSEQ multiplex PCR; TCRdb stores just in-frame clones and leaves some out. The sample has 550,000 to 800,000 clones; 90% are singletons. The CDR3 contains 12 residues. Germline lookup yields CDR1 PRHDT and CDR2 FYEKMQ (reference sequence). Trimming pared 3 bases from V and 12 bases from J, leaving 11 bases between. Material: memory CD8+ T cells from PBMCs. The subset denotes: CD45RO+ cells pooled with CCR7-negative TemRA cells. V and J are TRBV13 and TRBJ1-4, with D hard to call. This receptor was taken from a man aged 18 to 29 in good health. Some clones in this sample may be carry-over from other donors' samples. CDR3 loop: CASSLSSEELFF. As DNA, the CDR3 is TGTGCCAGCAGCTTGTCGTCTGAGGAACTGTTTTTT. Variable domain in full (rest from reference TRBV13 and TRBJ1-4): AAGVIQSPRHLIKEKRETATLKCYPIPRHDTVYWYQQGPGQDPQFLISFYEKMQSDKGSIPDRFSAQQFSDYHSELNMSSLELGDSALYFCASSLSSEELFFGSGTQLSVL.